This is a list of T cell receptor beta chains from one sample in a study of shared clonotypes between healthy human individuals. The assay was immunoSEQ multiplex PCR, and TCRdb's table has in-frame clones only and misses some. Among under 2,500,000 clones listed, almost 96% were seen once. Sequencing used naive CD4+ T cells sorted from blood. Every receptor here comes from a man younger than 35 in good health. CDR3s include the opening cysteine and the closing phenylalanine or tryptophan. A D gene is named only where the DNA matches it firmly. A clone size is listed for some rows: how often the clone was seen (once, few, many), or a class if it is expanded.

clone_size,j_call,v_call,d_call,cdr3_aa,cdr3_nt
-,TRBJ2-7,TRBV10-3,TRBD1,CAISEYPTGPYEQYF,TGTGCCATCAGTGAATACCCGACAGGGCCCTACGAGCAGTACTTC
once,TRBJ2-5,TRBV11-2,-,CASRTTGGLQETQYF,TGTGCCAGCAGGACAACTGGGGGACTCCAAGAGACCCAGTACTTC
-,TRBJ1-1,TRBV6-5,TRBD1,CASSYLAGTGGLTFF,TGTGCCAGCAGTTACTTAGCCGGGACAGGGGGCTTAACTTTCTTT
-,TRBJ2-5,TRBV4-1,-,CASSPGERIETQYF,TGCGCCAGCAGCCCTGGGGAGCGGATAGAGACCCAGTACTTC
-,TRBJ1-2,TRBV5-4,-,CASSLVWRGADYGYTF,TGTGCCAGCAGCTTGGTTTGGCGGGGGGCGGACTATGGCTACACCTTC
-,TRBJ1-1,TRBV2,-,CASSERRTEAFF,TGTGCCAGCAGTGAGCGGCGAACTGAAGCTTTCTTT
-,TRBJ2-1,TRBV5-1,-,CASSLDSGDYNEQFF,TGCGCCAGCAGCTTGGATTCGGGGGACTACAATGAGCAGTTCTTC
-,TRBJ1-3,TRBV5-1,-,CASSVGSSSGNTIYF,TGCGCCAGCAGCGTGGGCTCTTCCTCTGGAAACACCATATATTTT
-,TRBJ1-4,TRBV21-1,-,CASSKGGRPNEKLFF,TGTGCCAGCAGCAAAGGGGGCAGGCCTAATGAAAAACTGTTTTTT
-,TRBJ2-1,TRBV10-1,-,CASSVGRSSYNEQFF,TGCGCCAGCAGTGTCGGGAGAAGCTCCTACAATGAGCAGTTCTTC
once,TRBJ1-5,TRBV28,-,CASSLERGMGSNQPQHF,TGTGCCAGCAGTTTGGAGAGGGGGATGGGTAGCAATCAGCCCCAGCATTTT
-,TRBJ2-3,TRBV5-1,-,CASSLDGEGIPTDTQYF,TGCGCCAGCAGCTTGGATGGAGAGGGAATTCCCACAGATACGCAGTATTTT
few,TRBJ1-2,TRBV5-4,TRBD1,CASSLEQGAPGYTF,TGTGCCAGCAGCTTGGAACAGGGGGCGCCTGGCTACACCTTC
once,TRBJ1-1,TRBV28,-,CASSFVRAGDMNTEAFF,TGTGCCAGCAGTTTCGTTCGGGCAGGGGACATGAACACTGAAGCTTTCTTT
-,TRBJ2-2,TRBV11-2,TRBD1,CASSYRGTGELFF,TGTGCCAGCAGCTACAGGGGAACCGGGGAGCTGTTTTTT
-,TRBJ2-6,TRBV2,-,CASSEDVASGANVLTF,TGTGCCAGCAGCGAGGACGTTGCCTCTGGGGCCAACGTCCTGACTTTC
-,TRBJ2-1,TRBV30,-,CAWGLTEQFF,TGTGCCTGGGGACTAACCGAGCAGTTCTTC
once,TRBJ2-2,TRBV6-1,-,CASSEADIPFGELFF,TGTGCCAGCAGTGAAGCAGATATCCCCTTCGGGGAGCTGTTTTTT
once,TRBJ1-2,TRBV19,TRBD1,CASRPGQTNYGYTF,TGTGCCAGTCGACCGGGACAGACTAACTATGGCTACACCTTC
-,TRBJ2-1,TRBV5-1,TRBD2,CASSMTSGGFYNEQFF,TGCGCCAGCAGCATGACTAGCGGGGGCTTCTACAATGAGCAGTTCTTC
-,TRBJ2-3,TRBV27,TRBD2,CASRREAGRTDTQYF,TGTGCCAGCAGACGGGAGGCGGGTCGAACAGATACGCAGTATTTT
-,TRBJ1-2,TRBV6-6,-,CASRNGGTYGYTF,TGTGCCAGCAGGAACGGGGGTACCTATGGCTACACCTTC
-,TRBJ1-1,TRBV10-3,TRBD1,CAISEYQGDTEAFF,TGTGCCATCAGCGAATATCAGGGGGATACTGAAGCTTTCTTT
-,TRBJ1-1,TRBV7-8,-,CASSLGTGPEAFF,TGTGCCAGCAGCTTAGGTACAGGGCCTGAAGCTTTCTTT
once,TRBJ2-7,TRBV18,TRBD1,CASSPGQGTNYEQYF,TGTGCCAGCTCACCGGGACAGGGGACTAACTACGAGCAGTACTTC
-,TRBJ2-7,TRBV7-9,-,CASSLYGAGVYEQYF,TGTGCCAGCAGCTTATACGGGGCAGGGGTCTACGAGCAGTACTTC
-,TRBJ2-3,TRBV10-3,TRBD2,CAIRGLAGEHTDTQYF,TGTGCCATCAGGGGACTAGCGGGGGAGCACACAGATACGCAGTATTTT
-,TRBJ2-3,TRBV7-2,-,CASSSRPKRGTDTQYF,TGTGCCAGCAGCTCGAGACCGAAACGCGGGACAGATACGCAGTATTTT
-,TRBJ1-2,TRBV6-6,TRBD1,CASSYDREGYTF,TGTGCCAGCAGTTACGACAGGGAGGGGTACACCTTC
-,TRBJ2-1,TRBV5-1,TRBD2,CASSDTGTSNEQFF,TGCGCCAGCAGCGACACCGGGACTAGCAATGAGCAGTTCTTC
once,TRBJ1-1,TRBV10-1,TRBD1,CASTRSRTGLNGDTEAFF,TGCGCCAGCACCCGTTCCCGGACAGGACTAAATGGGGACACTGAAGCTTTCTTT
-,TRBJ2-7,TRBV19,-,CASSLWGSSYEQYF,TGTGCCAGTAGTCTCTGGGGTAGCTCCTACGAGCAGTACTTC
-,TRBJ2-7,TRBV6-5,TRBD1,CASCPGGPSYEQYF,TGTGCCAGCTGCCCAGGGGGACCTTCCTACGAGCAGTACTTC
once,TRBJ2-7,TRBV7-2,TRBD1,CASSLLGRGRFEQYF,TGTGCCAGCAGCTTACTTGGCAGGGGGCGATTTGAGCAGTACTTC
-,TRBJ2-2,TRBV13,-,CASTLWAVGNGELFF,TGTGCCAGCACCCTATGGGCTGTTGGCAACGGGGAGCTGTTTTTT
-,TRBJ2-7,TRBV18,TRBD1,CASAGTGAYEQYF,TGTGCCAGCGCCGGGACAGGAGCCTACGAGCAGTACTTC
-,TRBJ1-3,TRBV19,-,CASGRSSGNTIYF,TGTGCCAGCGGACGGAGCTCTGGAAACACCATATATTTT
few,TRBJ2-6,TRBV5-1,-,CASSLGHSGANVLTF,TGCGCCAGCAGCTTGGGACACTCTGGGGCCAACGTCCTGACTTTC
few,TRBJ1-2,TRBV7-9,-,CASSLSFSADTF,TGTGCCAGCAGCCTGTCATTCTCGGCGGACACCTTC
-,TRBJ1-5,TRBV19,-,CASSKSTWSNQPQHF,TGTGCCAGTAGTAAGTCGACGTGGAGCAATCAGCCCCAGCATTTT
-,TRBJ1-1,TRBV6-6,-,CASTLTGVNTEAFF,TGTGCCAGCACTCTGACAGGAGTGAACACTGAAGCTTTCTTT
-,TRBJ1-6,TRBV30,-,CAWSRGQTDSPLHF,TGTGCCTGGAGTCGAGGACAGACAGATTCACCCCTCCACTTT
once,TRBJ1-2,TRBV7-9,-,CASSSLRGVGYTF,TGTGCCAGCAGCTCCCTCCGGGGGGTTGGCTACACCTTC
-,TRBJ1-4,TRBV2,-,CASSLGASNEKLFF,TGTGCCAGCAGTCTTGGGGCCAGCAATGAAAAACTGTTTTTT
-,TRBJ2-7,TRBV28,-,CASSLSRVSSYEQYF,TGTGCCAGCAGTTTGTCAAGGGTGAGCTCCTACGAGCAGTACTTC
once,TRBJ2-4,TRBV7-9,-,CASSSQGLKNIQYF,TGTGCCAGCAGCTCACAGGGATTAAAAAACATTCAGTACTTC
-,TRBJ2-7,TRBV7-2,TRBD1,CASSNRQGYYSYEQYF,TGTGCCAGCAGCAACCGACAGGGCTACTATTCCTACGAGCAGTACTTC
-,TRBJ2-7,TRBV29-1,-,CSVDGLYEQYF,TGCAGCGTCGACGGGCTTTACGAGCAGTACTTC
once,TRBJ1-1,TRBV5-1,-,CASSLVVNTEAFF,TGCGCCAGCAGCTTGGTGGTTAACACTGAAGCTTTCTTT
-,TRBJ2-5,TRBV10-3,-,CAISAAAETQYF,TGTGCCATCAGTGCGGCGGCCGAGACCCAGTACTTC
-,TRBJ2-1,TRBV7-9,TRBD1,CASSKLRRDRGNEQFF,TGTGCCAGCAGCAAGCTTAGGAGGGACAGGGGCAATGAGCAGTTCTTC
-,TRBJ2-5,TRBV28,TRBD2,CASPRTSGLLETQYF,TGTGCCAGCCCCCGCACTAGCGGCTTATTGGAGACCCAGTACTTC
-,TRBJ2-7,TRBV2,-,CASSVTGGLEQYF,TGTGCCAGCAGTGTGACCGGGGGGCTTGAGCAGTACTTC
-,TRBJ2-7,TRBV7-2,TRBD2,CASSRTSGNNYEQYF,TGTGCCAGCAGCCGGACTAGCGGAAACAATTACGAGCAGTACTTC
-,TRBJ2-7,TRBV19,-,CASSMAPTGLHEQYF,TGTGCCAGTAGTATGGCCCCAACAGGGTTGCACGAGCAGTACTTC
-,TRBJ2-3,TRBV2,TRBD1,CASAEVQGASTDTQYF,TGTGCCAGCGCAGAAGTACAGGGGGCCAGCACAGATACGCAGTATTTT
-,TRBJ2-1,TRBV2,TRBD2,CARGTSGYNEQFF,TGTGCCAGAGGGACTAGCGGTTACAATGAGCAGTTCTTC
-,TRBJ2-7,TRBV18,TRBD2,CASSPGLAGANEQYF,TGTGCCAGCTCACCGGGACTAGCGGGAGCAAACGAGCAGTACTTC
once,TRBJ2-3,TRBV19,TRBD2,CASSMNLAGVSDTQYF,TGTGCCAGTAGTATGAATCTAGCGGGGGTCTCTGATACGCAGTATTTT